Presented here are 17 T cell receptor beta chains from one specimen sequenced in a study of blood T cell repertoires in COVID-19. Repertoires were generated with immunoSEQ multiplex PCR, while TCRdb's copy carries only in-frame clones and drops some. In the table there are some 250,000 clones, 80% to 90% of which are singletons. Sequenced material: PBMCs or T cells enriched from blood (not recorded which). These receptors were obtained from a woman aged 45-59 years who had recovered from COVID-19.

The chain couples TRBV18 to TRBJ2-5; 7 bases are a match to TRBD1. Germline V CDR1 and CDR2: KGHSH, LQKENI. Trimming took 6 bases from V and 0 from J; bases not matched to a gene: 7. The CDR3 runs to 15 residues. The CDR3 loop reads CASSGEGADQETQYF. The DNA for the CDR3 is TGTGCCAGCTCCGGAGAGGGGGCCGACCAAGAGACCCAGTACTTC.

This chain joins TRBV4-2 and TRBJ1-5; 10 bases match TRBD1. Per germline, CDR1 LGHNA and CDR2 YNFKEQ. This CDR3 comprises 15 residues. The V gene end was trimmed by 3 bases and the J gene end by 5 bases; junction bases not matched to a gene: 4. The CDR3 DNA is TGTGCCAGCAGCCATGCCGGGACAGGGGATCAGCCCCAGCATTTT. Translated: CASSHAGTGDQPQHF.

V is TRBV2 and J is TRBJ1-5; perhaps TRBD1 as D (6 bases). From germline, CDR1 is SNHLY and CDR2 FYNNEI. This CDR3 region has 17 residues. V was cut by 5 bases and J by 3 bases, with 20 bases left in between. Here the CDR3 reads CASSQNPGEGANQPQHF. The DNA of the CDR3 is TGTGCCAGCAGTCAGAATCCAGGGGAAGGTGCCAATCAGCCCCAGCATTTT.

V and J are TRBV28 and TRBJ2-7, with 9 bases lining up with TRBD2. Losses at the gene ends were 7 bases for V and 4 bases for J; bases not matched to a gene: 8. Germline V gene data show CDR1 as MDHEN and CDR2 as SYDVKM. The CDR3 consists of 14 residues. The DNA of the CDR3 is TGTGCCAGCACTCTAGCGGGGATGTTATACGAGCAGTACTTC. Protein sequence: CASTLAGMLYEQYF.

The chain employs TRBV27 and TRBJ2-5, with a tentative D call TRBD1 (6 bases). Germline V gene data show CDR1 as MNHEY and CDR2 as SMNVEV (reference sequence). The CDR3 consists of 14 residues. V dropped 6 bases and J dropped 3 bases, with 14 bases sitting between them. The CDR3 DNA follows: TGTGCCAGCAGCCGACATACAGGGAAAGAGACCCAGTACTTC. This codes for CASSRHTGKETQYF.

The rearrangement joins TRBV28 to TRBJ1-4; maybe TRBD1 (5 bases). Germline CDR1 is MDHEN and CDR2 is SYDVKM. V gave up 5 bases and J gave up 1 base, with 11 bases separating them. CDR3 length equals 15 residues. The CDR3 region has the DNA TGTGCCAGCAGTCCCCACAGGATAACTAATGAAAAACTGTTTTTT. Translation: CASSPHRITNEKLFF. The entire variable domain, with the rest obtained from reference TRBV28 and TRBJ1-4, is as follows: DVKVTQSSRYLVKRTGEKVFLECVQDMDHENMFWYRQDPGLGLRLIYFSYDVKMKEKGDIPEGYSVSREKKERFSLILESASTNQTSMYLCASSPHRITNEKLFFGSGTQLSVL.

This chain uses TRBV5-1 with TRBJ1-1, with D possibly being TRBD1 (5 bases). V lost 4 bases and J lost 8, with 18 bases in between. This CDR3 is 14 amino acids long. The germline V gene encodes CDR1 SGHRS and CDR2 YFSETQ. The CDR3 spells CASSPWEGRAEAFF. The CDR3 region has the DNA TGCGCCAGCAGCCCCTGGGAGGGCAGGGCCGAAGCTTTCTTT.

This clone was observed a handful of times. This chain uses TRBV30 with TRBJ1-2; D gene ambiguous. The germline CDR1 and CDR2 sequences are GTSNPN and SVGIG (reference sequence). The CDR3 has 14 amino acids. Trimming left V 0 bases short and J 4 bases short, with 12 bases between. The CDR3 is CAWSVQLGSYGYTF. The CDR3 DNA is TGTGCCTGGAGTGTACAGCTGGGTAGCTATGGCTACACCTTC.

The chain uses TRBV5-4 and TRBJ2-1; no clear D gene. Germline CDR1 is SGHNT and CDR2 is YYREEE (reference sequence). The CDR3 extends over 12 amino acids. The V gene lost 1 base and the J gene lost 7 bases, with 6 bases spanning the gap. CDR3 loop: CASSLSVNEQFF. As DNA, the CDR3 is TGTGCCAGCAGCTTGTCGGTAAATGAGCAGTTCTTC.

V gene TRBV7-2 combines with J gene TRBJ1-3, with D unclear. The CDR3 has 14 residues. Germline lookup yields CDR1 SGHTA and CDR2 FQGNSA. Trimming cost V 4 bases and J 4 bases, with 11 bases left between them. The CDR3 sequence is CASSSSGDGNTIYF. The DNA of the CDR3 is TGTGCCAGCAGCTCTTCAGGTGACGGAAACACCATATATTTT.

This chain joins TRBV10-1 and TRBJ2-3, with D unresolved. The V end was cut by 3 bases, the J end by 8 bases, with 12 bases between. The V gene's germline CDR1 is WNHNN and CDR2 SYGVQD (reference sequence). This CDR3 is 13 amino acids long. CDR3 loop: CASSDGRGATQYF. As DNA, the CDR3 is TGCGCCAGCAGTGATGGAAGAGGTGCTACGCAGTATTTT.

This chain links TRBV6-6 with TRBJ1-5; TRBD1 matches 10 bases. This CDR3 comprises 16 residues. In germline, CDR1 is MNHNY, CDR2 SVGAGI (reference sequence). Trimming removed 10 bases from V and 0 bases from J; junction bases left unmatched: 9. CDR3 bases: TGTGCCATCGACAGGGGGCGACAACCTAGCAATCAGCCCCAGCATTTT. Its translation: CAIDRGRQPSNQPQHF.

The V call is TRBV4-1, the J call TRBJ2-2; 14 positions match TRBD2. Germline CDR1 reads MGHRA; CDR2 reads YSYEKL. This CDR3 has 15 residues. V trimming: 1 base; J trimming: 8 bases; junction bases outside the gene matches: 0. The CDR3 DNA reads as TGCGCCAGCAGCCAAGGACTAGCGGGAGGGGGGGAGCTGTTTTTT. Translating it yields CASSQGLAGGGELFF.

This chain links TRBV28 with TRBJ1-1, with D possibly being TRBD1 (5 bases). CDR1 MDHEN and CDR2 SYDVKM come from the germline V gene. CDR3 length equals 14 residues. V lost 5 bases, J lost 10 bases, and 20 bases lay in between. CDR3 in DNA: TGTGCCAGCAGTCTTTCCAGGGCTAGGGTCGGAGCTTTCTTT. As protein: CASSLSRARVGAFF.

This clone has more than one count but fewer than ten. The chain is built from TRBV5-6 and TRBJ2-7; perhaps TRBD1 as D (5 bases). The germline gives CDR1 SGHDT, CDR2 YYEEEE. With 2 bases removed from V and 2 bases from J, the gap between germline ends came to 14 bases. The CDR3 consists of 15 residues. CDR3 sequence: CASSLGGRGTYEQYF. In DNA form, the CDR3 reads TGTGCCAGCAGCTTAGGCGGAAGGGGCACCTACGAGCAGTACTTC.

The chain links TRBV5-1 to TRBJ2-5, with 8 bases lining up with TRBD2. This CDR3 has 14 amino acids. The ends lost 3 bases at V and 1 base at J; junction bases unmatched: 2. Germline V CDR1 and CDR2: SGHRS, YFSETQ. The CDR3: CASSSGTSQETQYF. The CDR3 bases are TGCGCCAGCAGCTCCGGGACTAGCCAAGAGACCCAGTACTTC.

The gene calls are TRBV19 and TRBJ2-6; the D gene is possibly TRBD1 (6 bases). Trimming cost V 6 bases and J 1 base, with 16 bases left between them. CDR3 size: 17 residues. Germline-derived CDR1 and CDR2 are LNHDA and SQIVND (reference sequence). The CDR3 coding sequence is TGTGCCAGTAGGACAGGAGCCAAGGGGTCTGGGGCCAACGTCCTGACTTTC. Amino acids: CASRTGAKGSGANVLTF.